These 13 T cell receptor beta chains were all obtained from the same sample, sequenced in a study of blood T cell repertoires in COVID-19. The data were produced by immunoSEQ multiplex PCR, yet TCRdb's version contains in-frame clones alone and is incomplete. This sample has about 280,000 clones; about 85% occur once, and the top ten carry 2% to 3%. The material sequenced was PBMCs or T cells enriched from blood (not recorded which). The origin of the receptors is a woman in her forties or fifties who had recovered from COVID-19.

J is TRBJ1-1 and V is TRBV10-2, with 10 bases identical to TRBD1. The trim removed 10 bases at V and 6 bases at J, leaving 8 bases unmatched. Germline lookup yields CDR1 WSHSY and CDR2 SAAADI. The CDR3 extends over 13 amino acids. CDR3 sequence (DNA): TGCGCCACTAGGGACAGGGGAAGTGCTGAAGCTTTCTTT. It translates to CATRDRGSAEAFF.

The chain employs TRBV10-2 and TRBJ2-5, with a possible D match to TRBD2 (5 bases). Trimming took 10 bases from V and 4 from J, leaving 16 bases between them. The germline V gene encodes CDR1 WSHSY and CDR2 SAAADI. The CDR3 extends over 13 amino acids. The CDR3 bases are TGCGCCACAGCAGGCCTAGCCCGAGAGACCCAGTACTTC. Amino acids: CATAGLARETQYF.

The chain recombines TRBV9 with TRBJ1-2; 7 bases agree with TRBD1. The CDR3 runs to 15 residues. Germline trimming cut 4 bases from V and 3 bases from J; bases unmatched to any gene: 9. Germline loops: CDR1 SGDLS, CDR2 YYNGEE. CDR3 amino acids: CASSKAEGADYGYTF. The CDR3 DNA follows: TGTGCCAGCAGCAAAGCAGAGGGGGCCGACTATGGCTACACCTTC.

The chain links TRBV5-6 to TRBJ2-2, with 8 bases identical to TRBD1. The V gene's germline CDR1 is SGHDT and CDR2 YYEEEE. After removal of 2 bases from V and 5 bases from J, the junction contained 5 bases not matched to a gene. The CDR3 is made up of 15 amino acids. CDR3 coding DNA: TGTGCCAGCAGCTTAGGACAGGGAGGAACCGGGGAGCTGTTTTTT. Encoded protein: CASSLGQGGTGELFF.

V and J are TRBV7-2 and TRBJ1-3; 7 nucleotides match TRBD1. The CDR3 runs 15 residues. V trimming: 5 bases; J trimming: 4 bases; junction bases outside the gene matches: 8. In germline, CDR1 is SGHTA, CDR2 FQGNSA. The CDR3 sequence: CASSLLTGPGNTIYF. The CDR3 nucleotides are TGTGCCAGCAGCCTCCTGACAGGGCCAGGAAACACCATATATTTT.

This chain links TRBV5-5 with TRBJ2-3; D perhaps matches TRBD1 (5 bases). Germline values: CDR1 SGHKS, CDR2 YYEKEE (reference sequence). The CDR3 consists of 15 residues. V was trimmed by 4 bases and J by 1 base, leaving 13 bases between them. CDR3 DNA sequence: TGTGCCAGCAGCACCTGGACATCTCGCACAGATACGCAGTATTTT. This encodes CASSTWTSRTDTQYF.

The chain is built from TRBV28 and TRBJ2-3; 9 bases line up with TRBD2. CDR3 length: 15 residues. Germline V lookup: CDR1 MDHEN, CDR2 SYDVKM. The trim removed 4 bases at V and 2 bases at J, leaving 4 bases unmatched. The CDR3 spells CASSSPSGNTDTQYF. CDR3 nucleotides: TGTGCCAGCAGTTCTCCTAGCGGGAACACAGATACGCAGTATTTT. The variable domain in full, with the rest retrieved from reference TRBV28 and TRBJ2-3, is DVKVTQSSRYLVKRTGEKVFLECVQDMDHENMFWYRQDPGLGLRLIYFSYDVKMKEKGDIPEGYSVSREKKERFSLILESASTNQTSMYLCASSSPSGNTDTQYFGPGTRLTVL.

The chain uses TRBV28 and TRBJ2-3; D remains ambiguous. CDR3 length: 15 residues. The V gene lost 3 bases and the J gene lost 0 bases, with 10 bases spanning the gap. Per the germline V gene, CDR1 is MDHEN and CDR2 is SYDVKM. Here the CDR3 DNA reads TGTGCCAGCAGTTTTGGCGGAACTAGCACAGATACGCAGTATTTT. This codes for CASSFGGTSTDTQYF.

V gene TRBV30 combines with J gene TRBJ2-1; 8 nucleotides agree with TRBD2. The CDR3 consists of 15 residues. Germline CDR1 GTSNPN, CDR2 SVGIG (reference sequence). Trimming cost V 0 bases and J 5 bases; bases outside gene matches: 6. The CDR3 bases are TGTGCCTGGAGTGTACATCCGGGGGGGGACAATGAGCAGTTCTTC. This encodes CAWSVHPGGDNEQFF.

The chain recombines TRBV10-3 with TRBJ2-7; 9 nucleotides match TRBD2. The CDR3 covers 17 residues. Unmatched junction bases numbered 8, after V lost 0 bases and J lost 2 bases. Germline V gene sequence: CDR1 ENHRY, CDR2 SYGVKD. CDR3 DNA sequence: TGTGCCATCAGTGAGTCCGGTAGCGGGAGAGGAACCTACGAGCAGTACTTC. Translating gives CAISESGSGRGTYEQYF.

The CDR3 spells CATSTLAGAYNEQFF. In nucleotides, the CDR3 is TGTGCCACCAGCACCCTAGCGGGAGCCTACAATGAGCAGTTCTTC. This chain joins TRBV15 and TRBJ2-1, with 10 bases fitting TRBD2. V shed 4 bases, J shed 2 bases, and the junction held 2 bases outside the gene matches. In germline, CDR1 is LNHNV, CDR2 YYDKDF (reference sequence). The CDR3 covers 15 residues.

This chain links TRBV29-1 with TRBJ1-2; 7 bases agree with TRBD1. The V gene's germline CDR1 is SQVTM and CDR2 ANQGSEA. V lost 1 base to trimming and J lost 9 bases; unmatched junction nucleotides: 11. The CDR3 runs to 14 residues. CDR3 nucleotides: TGCAGCGTTGAAGGAGACAGGGCTAACTACCGCTACACCTTC. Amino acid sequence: CSVEGDRANYRYTF.

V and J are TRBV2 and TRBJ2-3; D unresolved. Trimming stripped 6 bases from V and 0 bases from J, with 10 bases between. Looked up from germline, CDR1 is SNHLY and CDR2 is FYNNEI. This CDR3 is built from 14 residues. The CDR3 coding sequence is TGTGCCAGCAGCCCAGGTACTAGCACAGATACGCAGTATTTT. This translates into CASSPGTSTDTQYF.